Listed below are T cell receptor beta chains from one sample, sequenced in a study of T cell responses to AZD1222 COVID-19 vaccine. Libraries were prepared by immunoSEQ multiplex PCR; TCRdb keeps only in-frame clonotypes and omits some of them. The sample has under 150,000 clones, about nine tenths seen once. This specimen consisted of peripheral blood, obtained on day 0 of AZD1222 vaccination. All receptors derive from an adult in good health. CDR3s include the opening cysteine and the closing phenylalanine or tryptophan. The D gene is left open where the match is weak. Size is stated for part of the rows, as once, few or many counts, or as a class when the clone is expanded.

once	TRBV19	TRBD1	TRBJ2-5	TGTGCCAGTAGCTTACGGGACAGTCGTACGCGGGAGACCCAGTACTTC	CASSLRDSRTRETQYF
NA	TRBV28	NA	TRBJ1-6	TGTGCCAGCAGGCCCGGGTCACGCGGGCGGCGGAATTCACCCCTCCACTTT	CASRPGSRGRRNSPLHF
NA	TRBV6-6	TRBD2	TRBJ2-7	TGTGCCAGCGGACTAGCGGGGACCTACGAGCAGTACTTC	CASGLAGTYEQYF
few	TRBV6-4	NA	TRBJ1-6	TGTGCCAGCAGTGACGGTCAGGGCAATTCACCCCTCCACTTT	CASSDGQGNSPLHF
NA	TRBV11-1	TRBD1	TRBJ2-5	TGTGCCAGCAGCCCCGGACAGGGGGAGTCCCAAGAGACCCAGTACTTC	CASSPGQGESQETQYF
NA	TRBV19	TRBD1	TRBJ1-6	TGTGCCAGTAGTACGTCACCGGGACAGGGTTCACCCCTCCACTTT	CASSTSPGQGSPLHF
NA	TRBV7-6	NA	TRBJ2-7	TGTGCCAGCAGCTTAGAGGCCCCGTACGAGCAGTACTTC	CASSLEAPYEQYF
once	TRBV18	NA	TRBJ2-5	TGTGCCAGCTCACCAACAGAGACCCAGTACTTC	CASSPTETQYF
NA	TRBV2	NA	TRBJ1-4	TGTGCCAGGGGGACCGGGGAGAATGAAAAACTGTTTTTT	CARGTGENEKLFF
NA	TRBV5-5	NA	TRBJ2-7	TGTGCCAGCACCTGGAATGTCCGGGGTTCCTACGAGCAGTACTTC	CASTWNVRGSYEQYF
NA	TRBV2	NA	TRBJ1-5	TGTGCCAGCAGTGAAACGGACGGGATCAATCAGCCCCAGCATTTT	CASSETDGINQPQHF
NA	TRBV18	NA	TRBJ1-5	TGTGCCAGCTCAGGGAATAGCAATCAGCCCCAGCATTTT	CASSGNSNQPQHF
NA	TRBV12-3/TRBV12-4	NA	TRBJ2-7	TGTGCCAGCAGGCTCGGACAGACCTACGAGCAGTACTTC	CASRLGQTYEQYF
NA	TRBV5-1	NA	TRBJ1-3	TGCGCCAGCAGCTTGGACGGTAGGTCGTTACGGGTCTACGCTGGAAACACCATATATTTT	CASSLDGRSLRVYAGNTIYF
NA	TRBV5-4	TRBD2	TRBJ2-1	TGTGCCAGCAGCCTGGGACTAGCGGAGTCGAGTGGGCAGTTCTTC	CASSLGLAESSGQFF
NA	TRBV3-1/TRBV3-2	NA	TRBJ1-4	TGTGCCAGCAGCCCCCTTCCGGGTAACGAGGAAAAACTGTTTTTT	CASSPLPGNEEKLFF
NA	TRBV5-1	TRBD1	TRBJ1-6	TGCGCCAGCAGTTCCGTCCAGGGGGCCGGTTCACCCCTCCACTTT	CASSSVQGAGSPLHF
NA	TRBV5-1	NA	TRBJ2-7	TGCGCCAGCAGCTTGCCCTTGCAGCACTCATCCTACGAGCAGTACTTC	CASSLPLQHSSYEQYF
once	TRBV5-6	TRBD2	TRBJ2-4	TGTGCCAGCAGCCCGCGGGGGGGCGCCAAAAACATTCAGTACTTC	CASSPRGGAKNIQYF
NA	TRBV19	TRBD2	TRBJ2-7	TGTGCCAGTAGTGCGACTAGCGGGGGGGCCGAGTCCTACGAGCAGTACTTC	CASSATSGGAESYEQYF
NA	TRBV5-1	NA	TRBJ1-1	TGCGCCAGCAGCAGGTTGGGGGCGTCTGAAGCTTTCTTT	CASSRLGASEAFF
NA	TRBV19	TRBD1	TRBJ1-3	TGTGCCAGTAGTATGGGGGGACAGGGGTGGACTGCCATATATTTT	CASSMGGQGWTAIYF
NA	TRBV3-1/TRBV3-2	NA	TRBJ2-7	TGTGCCAGCAGCCAAGGGCCGGGCCCCTACGAGCAGTACTTC	CASSQGPGPYEQYF
once	TRBV18	TRBD1	TRBJ1-1	TGTGCCAGCTCACCATCGACAGGGGGCGACGGCACTGAAGCTTTCTTT	CASSPSTGGDGTEAFF
NA	TRBV5-1	NA	TRBJ2-2	TGCGCCAGCAGCGGCGGGATAACCGGGGAGCTGTTTTTT	CASSGGITGELFF
NA	TRBV19	NA	TRBJ2-7	TGTGCCAGTAGTTTTGGACCCGGTTCCTACGAGCAGTACTTC	CASSFGPGSYEQYF
NA	TRBV27	NA	TRBJ1-1	TGTGCCAGCAGTTTTACGGGCCCTCCTAGCACTGAAGCTTTCTTT	CASSFTGPPSTEAFF
NA	TRBV30	TRBD2	TRBJ2-7	TGTGCCTGGACGGGGACTAACTCCTACGAGCAGTACTTC	CAWTGTNSYEQYF
NA	TRBV10-3	NA	TRBJ2-7	TGTGCCATCAGTTCTGTAAAGGGGAGCTCCTACGAGCAGTACTTC	CAISSVKGSSYEQYF
once	TRBV28	NA	TRBJ1-5	TGTGCCAGCACCCTCCCGGGCCCGGGACGCAATCAGCCCCAGCATTTT	CASTLPGPGRNQPQHF
NA	TRBV12-5	NA	TRBJ1-4	TGTGCTAGTGGTTTGGTCCCAGACCGTGATGAAAAACTGTTTTTT	CASGLVPDRDEKLFF
few	TRBV18	NA	TRBJ2-3	TGTGCCAGCTCACCCCGGGACCAGACGCAGTATTTT	CASSPRDQTQYF
NA	TRBV7-6	NA	TRBJ1-6	TGTGCCAGCAGCCCCCTGGAGGGGTATAATTCACCCCTCCACTTT	CASSPLEGYNSPLHF
NA	TRBV25-1	TRBD1	TRBJ2-7	TGTGCCAGCAGTGTAGGGGGCCCGAGCTCCTACGAGCAGTACTTC	CASSVGGPSSYEQYF
NA	TRBV30	TRBD1	TRBJ1-2	TGTGCCTGGAGCGCAGGGGGGGATGGCTACACCTTC	CAWSAGGDGYTF
NA	TRBV3-1/TRBV3-2	NA	TRBJ2-5	TGTGCCAGCAGCCAAGACCCTATTTGGGAGACCCAGTACTTC	CASSQDPIWETQYF
NA	TRBV29-1	TRBD2	TRBJ2-2	TGCAGCGCTTGGACTAGCGGGAACACCGGGGAGCTGTTTTTT	CSAWTSGNTGELFF
once	TRBV13	NA	TRBJ1-2	TGTGCCAGCAGCTTAGGCCCGCGGGGGGGATATGGCTACACCTTC	CASSLGPRGGYGYTF
NA	TRBV13	NA	TRBJ2-7	TGTGCCAGCAGCTTACCAGGAGACGTCGAGCAGTACTTC	CASSLPGDVEQYF
NA	TRBV7-8	NA	TRBJ2-7	TGTGCCAGCAGCTTTAGGCTCTCCGGCTACGAGCAGTACTTC	CASSFRLSGYEQYF
NA	TRBV27	TRBD2	TRBJ2-1	TGTGCCAGCAGTTTACCCCTTGGCGGGGGGGCGTCTGAGCAGTTCTTC	CASSLPLGGGASEQFF
NA	TRBV6-1	NA	TRBJ2-7	TGTGCCAGCAGTGAGGGGGGCGGCGACGAGCAGTACTTC	CASSEGGGDEQYF
NA	TRBV25-1	NA	TRBJ1-3	TGTGCCAGCAGTAGGACAGCGGGAAACACCATATATTTT	CASSRTAGNTIYF
NA	TRBV15	TRBD2	TRBJ2-7	TGTGCCACCAGCAGGGCTAGCGGAGACTACGAGCAGTACTTC	CATSRASGDYEQYF
NA	TRBV25-1	NA	TRBJ1-6	TGTGCCAGCAGTGAATTCGAGAATTCACCCCTCCACTTT	CASSEFENSPLHF
NA	TRBV18	NA	TRBJ1-2	TGTGCCAGCTCACAGGGGGGCTATGGCTACACCTTC	CASSQGGYGYTF